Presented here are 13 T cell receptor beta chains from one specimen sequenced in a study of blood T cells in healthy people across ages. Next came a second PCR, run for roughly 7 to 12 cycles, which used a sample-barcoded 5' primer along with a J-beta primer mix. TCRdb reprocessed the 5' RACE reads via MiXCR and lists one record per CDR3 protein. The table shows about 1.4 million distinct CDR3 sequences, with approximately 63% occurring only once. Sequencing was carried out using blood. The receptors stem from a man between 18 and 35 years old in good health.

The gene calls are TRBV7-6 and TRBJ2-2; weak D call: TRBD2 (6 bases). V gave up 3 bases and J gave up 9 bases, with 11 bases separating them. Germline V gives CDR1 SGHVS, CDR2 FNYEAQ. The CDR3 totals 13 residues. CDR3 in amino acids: CASSFGGSRELFF. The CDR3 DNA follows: TGTGCCAGCAGCTTCGGGGGTTCGAGGGAGCTGTTTTTT.

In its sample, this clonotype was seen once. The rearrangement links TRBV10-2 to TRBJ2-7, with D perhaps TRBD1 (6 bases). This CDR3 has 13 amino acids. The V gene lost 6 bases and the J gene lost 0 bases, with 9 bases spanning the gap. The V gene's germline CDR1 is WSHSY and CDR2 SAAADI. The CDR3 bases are TGCGCCAGCAGGGACAGATACTCCTACGAGCAGTACTTC. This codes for CASRDRYSYEQYF.

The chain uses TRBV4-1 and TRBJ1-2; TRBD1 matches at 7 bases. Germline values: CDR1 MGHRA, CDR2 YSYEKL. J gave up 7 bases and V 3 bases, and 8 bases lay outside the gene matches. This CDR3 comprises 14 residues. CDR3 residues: CASSQVQGNPGYTF. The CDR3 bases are TGCGCCAGCAGCCAGGTACAGGGGAACCCTGGCTACACCTTC.

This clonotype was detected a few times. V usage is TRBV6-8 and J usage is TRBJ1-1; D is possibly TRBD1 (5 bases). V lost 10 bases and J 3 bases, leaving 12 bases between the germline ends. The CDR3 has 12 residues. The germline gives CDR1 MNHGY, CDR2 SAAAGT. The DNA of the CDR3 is TGTGCCATGCCGGGACCAGACACTGAAGCTTTCTTT. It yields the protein CAMPGPDTEAFF.

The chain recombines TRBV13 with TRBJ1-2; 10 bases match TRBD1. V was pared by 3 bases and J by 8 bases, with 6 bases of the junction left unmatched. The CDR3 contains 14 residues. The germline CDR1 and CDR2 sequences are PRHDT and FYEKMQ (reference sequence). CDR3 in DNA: TGTGCCAGCAGCTTCGAAGGACAGGGGGACGGCTACACCTTC. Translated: CASSFEGQGDGYTF. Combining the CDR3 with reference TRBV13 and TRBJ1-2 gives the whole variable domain AAGVIQSPRHLIKEKRETATLKCYPIPRHDTVYWYQQGPGQDPQFLISFYEKMQSDKGSIPDRFSAQQFSDYHSELNMSSLELGDSALYFCASSFEGQGDGYTFGSGTRLTVV.

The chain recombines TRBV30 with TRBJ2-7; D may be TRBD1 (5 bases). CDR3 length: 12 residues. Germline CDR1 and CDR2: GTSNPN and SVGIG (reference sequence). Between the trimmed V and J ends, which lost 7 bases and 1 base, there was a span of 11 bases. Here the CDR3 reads CASNDRSYEQYF. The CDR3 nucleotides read TGTGCCTCAAACGACAGATCCTACGAGCAGTACTTC.

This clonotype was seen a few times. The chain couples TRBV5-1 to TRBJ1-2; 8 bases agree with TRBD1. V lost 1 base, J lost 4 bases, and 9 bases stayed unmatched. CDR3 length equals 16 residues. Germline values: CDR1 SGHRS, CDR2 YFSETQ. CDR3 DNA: TGCGCCAGCAGCTTGAGAGTTGGGACAGGAACCTATGGCTACACCTTC. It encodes CASSLRVGTGTYGYTF.

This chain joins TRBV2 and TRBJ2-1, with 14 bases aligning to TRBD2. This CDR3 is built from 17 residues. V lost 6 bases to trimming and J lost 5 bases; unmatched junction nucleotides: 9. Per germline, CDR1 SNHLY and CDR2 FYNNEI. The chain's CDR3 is CASSLTSGRAVNNEQFF. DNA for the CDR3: TGTGCCAGCAGCCTGACTAGCGGGAGGGCCGTAAACAATGAGCAGTTCTTC.

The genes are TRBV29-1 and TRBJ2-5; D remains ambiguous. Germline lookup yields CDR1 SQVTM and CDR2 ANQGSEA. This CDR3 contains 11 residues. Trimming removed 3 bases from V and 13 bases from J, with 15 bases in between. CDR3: CSVDVRTAAYF. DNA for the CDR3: TGCAGCGTTGATGTGAGGACGGCCGCGTACTTC.

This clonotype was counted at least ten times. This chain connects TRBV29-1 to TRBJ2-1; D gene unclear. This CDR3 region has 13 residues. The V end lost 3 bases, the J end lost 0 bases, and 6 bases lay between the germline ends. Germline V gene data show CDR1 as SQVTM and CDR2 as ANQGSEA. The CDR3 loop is CSVDPSSYNEQFF. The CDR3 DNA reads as TGCAGCGTTGACCCATCCTCCTACAATGAGCAGTTCTTC.

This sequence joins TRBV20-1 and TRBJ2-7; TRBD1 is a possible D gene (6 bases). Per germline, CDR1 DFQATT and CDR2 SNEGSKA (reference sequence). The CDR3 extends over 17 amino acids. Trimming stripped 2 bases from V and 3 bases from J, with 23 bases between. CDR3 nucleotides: TGCAGTGCTAGACGCTATAACAGGGCTAGCCCTCGCTACGAGCAGTACTTC. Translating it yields CSARRYNRASPRYEQYF.

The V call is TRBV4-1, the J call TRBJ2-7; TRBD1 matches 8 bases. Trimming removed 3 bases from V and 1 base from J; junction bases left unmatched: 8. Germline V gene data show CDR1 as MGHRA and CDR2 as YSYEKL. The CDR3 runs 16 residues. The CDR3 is CASSHLQGEKSYEQYF. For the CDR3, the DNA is TGCGCCAGCAGCCACTTACAGGGGGAAAAATCCTACGAGCAGTACTTC.

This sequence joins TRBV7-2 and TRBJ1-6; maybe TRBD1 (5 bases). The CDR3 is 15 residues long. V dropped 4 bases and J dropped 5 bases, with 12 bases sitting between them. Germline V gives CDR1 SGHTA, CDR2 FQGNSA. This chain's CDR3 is CASSSGPWDNSPLHF. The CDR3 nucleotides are TGTGCCAGCAGCTCGGGACCCTGGGATAATTCACCCCTCCACTTT.